This TCR beta chain came from a study of OX40 agonist ivuxolimab in advanced cancers. Study-level information: Ivuxolimab was delivered to patients intravenously every 2 weeks at doses spanning 0.01 to 10 mg/kg. Three patients, one with hepatocellular carcinoma and two with cutaneous melanoma, responded partially.

V lost 5 bases, J lost 5 bases, and 22 bases lay in between. Germline V CDR1 and CDR2: LGHNT, FRNRAP. The CDR3 has 18 amino acids. Systemic immunosuppression or autoimmune disease history was grounds to exclude patients. Blood got drawn at baseline, again on cycle 4 day 1, and then on cycle 7 day 1. Data came from immunoSEQ multiplex PCR; TCRdb stores just in-frame clones and leaves some out. The sample records over 55,000 clones, 80% being singletons. The source material was CD4+ or CD8+ T cells sorted from blood, sampled in a trial of the OX40 agonist ivuxolimab. The chain recombines TRBV12-5 with TRBJ2-6; a weak D match, TRBD1 (5 bases). The clonotype was recovered from an adult with an advanced solid tumor such as melanoma, head and neck, liver or kidney cancer. This chain's CDR3 is CASGVHSAGQSRANVLTF. The CDR3 nucleotides read TGTGCTAGTGGTGTACACTCTGCAGGACAAAGTCGGGCCAACGTCCTGACTTTC.